This TCR beta chain stems from a study of blood T cell repertoires in COVID-19. Libraries were prepared by immunoSEQ multiplex PCR; TCRdb keeps only in-frame clonotypes and omits some of them. Of under 250,000 clones listed, roughly three quarters are singletons. The CDR3 extends over 18 amino acids. CDR1 and CDR2 from the germline V gene are SGHAT and FQNNGV. V lost 1 base and J lost 0, with 18 bases in between. This receptor was obtained from a woman aged 40 to 49 with COVID-19, enrolled during active disease. The chain couples TRBV11-2 to TRBJ1-1; no clear D. The sample was peripheral blood. The CDR3 region is CASSLVYGSGFMNTEAFF. CDR3 sequence (DNA): TGTGCCAGCAGCTTAGTCTACGGCAGCGGCTTTATGAACACTGAAGCTTTCTTT.